This TCR beta chain came from a study of shared T cell receptors in the human thymus. A remark on this clone: Compared with germline, one end of the junction differs, possibly owing to a read error.

TCRdb keeps only in-frame clones here, not all; method: immunoSEQ multiplex PCR. Among 500,000 to 550,000 clones listed, approximately 80% were seen once. This CDR3 comprises 14 residues. CDR1 and CDR2 (germline): LGHNA, YNFKEQ. These data were also filed under a second study, of human thymus T cells.

The TCR sequence derives from a boy younger than two with a congenital heart defect. The J gene is TRBJ2-1, the V gene TRBV4-2; 13 bases fit TRBD2. Sequenced material: thymocytes. CDR3: CASSRGLAGALDVF. The CDR3 coding sequence is TGTGCCAGCAGCCGAGGACTAGCGGGGGCCCTTGACGTCTTC.